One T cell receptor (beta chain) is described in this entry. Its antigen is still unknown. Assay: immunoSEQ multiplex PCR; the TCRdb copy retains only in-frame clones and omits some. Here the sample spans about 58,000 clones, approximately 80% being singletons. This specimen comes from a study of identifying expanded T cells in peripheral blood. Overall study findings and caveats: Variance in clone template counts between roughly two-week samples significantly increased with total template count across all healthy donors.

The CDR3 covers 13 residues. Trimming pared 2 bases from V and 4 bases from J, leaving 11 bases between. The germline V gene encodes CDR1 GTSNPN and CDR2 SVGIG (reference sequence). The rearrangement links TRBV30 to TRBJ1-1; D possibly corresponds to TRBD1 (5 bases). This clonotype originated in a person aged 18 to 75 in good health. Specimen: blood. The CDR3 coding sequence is TGTGCCTGGAGTTTGAACAGGCCCACTGAAGCTTTCTTT. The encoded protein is CAWSLNRPTEAFF.